A selection of T cell receptor beta chains follows, all from one sample in a study of T-cell memory formation after mild COVID-19. MiXCR, run by TCRdb on the 5' RACE reads, gives a single entry per CDR3 protein. Of about 88,000 distinct CDR3 sequences listed, roughly 25% are singletons. Source material: PBMCs or a T cell subset sorted from them (not recorded which). Every receptor here comes from a man aged 18 to 35 who had mild COVID-19 (a few samples of this study predate the infection). Cell type and time point are not known. Both conserved end residues are trimmed from each CDR3. The order of the fields is D gene, clone size, V gene, CDR3 protein. D genes are given only for firm matches. A clone size is listed for some rows: how often the clone was seen (once, few, many), or a class if it is expanded.

D gene: NA; clone size: few; V gene: TRBV5-1; CDR3 protein: ASSPRGLNTEAF
D gene: TRBD1; clone size: few; V gene: TRBV11-2; CDR3 protein: ASSNPGQGYHEQF
D gene: NA; clone size: NA; V gene: TRBV2; CDR3 protein: ATTVSLILANTGELF
D gene: TRBD1; clone size: NA; V gene: TRBV29-1; CDR3 protein: SARRQGSGNTIY
D gene: NA; clone size: few; V gene: TRBV6-5; CDR3 protein: ASKTGGREKLF
D gene: NA; clone size: NA; V gene: TRBV7-2; CDR3 protein: ASSLGPDNEQF
D gene: TRBD2; clone size: NA; V gene: TRBV29-1; CDR3 protein: SSTGGNYEQY
D gene: NA; clone size: few; V gene: TRBV7-9; CDR3 protein: AGGGRGYEQY
D gene: TRBD1; clone size: few; V gene: TRBV20-1; CDR3 protein: SARSGQGGTDTQY
D gene: TRBD2; clone size: NA; V gene: TRBV7-6; CDR3 protein: ASSLSLAGPGELF
D gene: NA; clone size: many; V gene: TRBV7-3; CDR3 protein: ASSSRVTDTQY
D gene: TRBD2; clone size: many; V gene: TRBV6-5; CDR3 protein: ASSLTGTSGISGNEQF
D gene: TRBD2; clone size: few; V gene: TRBV4-2; CDR3 protein: ASSQTGTSAAKNIQY
D gene: NA; clone size: NA; V gene: TRBV10-3; CDR3 protein: AMTRDGNTEAF
D gene: TRBD1; clone size: few; V gene: TRBV6-2/TRBV6-3; CDR3 protein: ASSGQGGEKLF
D gene: NA; clone size: NA; V gene: TRBV7-9; CDR3 protein: ASSFAGSQY
D gene: NA; clone size: NA; V gene: TRBV7-3; CDR3 protein: ASSRGGGSPLH